This T cell receptor beta chain was retrieved from a study of cytomegalovirus exposure and HLA in healthy donors. The junction had 1 base not matched to a gene; V was cut back by 0 bases and J by 2 bases. The CDR3 extends over 15 amino acids. The V gene's germline CDR1 is SGHVS and CDR2 FNYEAQ. Findings of the study overall: Specific recognition of CMV antigens was confirmed in vitro for a few chains (all CMV-associated).

Points on this clone: Its antigen is unknown.

Donors came from a validation cohort of 90 to 150 subjects, distinct from the first 666-subject cohort. Generated by immunoSEQ multiplex PCR, the TCRdb table keeps only in-frame clones and is missing some. The data hold roughly 80,000 clones, with about 92% observed a single time. The source is a man aged 18 to 29 in good health and CMV-seronegative. The chain joins TRBV7-6 to TRBJ1-5, with 7 positions matching TRBD1. The sequenced material came from PBMCs. Here the CDR3 reads CASSLAGGGNQPQHF. CDR3 bases: TGTGCCAGCAGCTTAGCAGGGGGCGGCAATCAGCCCCAGCATTTT.